This T cell receptor beta chain came from a study of cytomegalovirus exposure and HLA in healthy donors. The study sampled nominally healthy donors, though unrecorded immune exposures were likely. This CDR3 is 15 amino acids long. The germline CDR1 and CDR2 sequences are SQVTM and ANQGSEA. V lost 2 bases and J 4 bases, leaving 12 bases between the germline ends. The PCR contained 60 Vbeta and 13 Jbeta primers. The assay was immunoSEQ multiplex PCR, and TCRdb's table has in-frame clones only and misses some. The data show 110,000 to 150,000 clones, approximately 80% seen once. This clone was seen a single time.

The J gene is TRBJ2-6, the V gene TRBV29-1; tentatively, D is TRBD2 (7 bases). The source is a woman in her sixties or seventies in good health and CMV-seropositive. Source material: PBMCs. The CDR3 bases are TGCAGCGTTGAAAGGGGGGGCTCGGGGGCCAACGTCCTGACTTTC. Translation: CSVERGGSGANVLTF. The entire variable domain, with the rest obtained from reference TRBV29-1 and TRBJ2-6, is as follows: SAVISQKPSRDICQRGTSLTIQCQVDSQVTMMFWYRQQPGQSLTLIATANQGSEATYESGFVIDKFPISRPNLTFSTLTVSNMSPEDSSIYLCSVERGGSGANVLTFGAGSRLTVL.